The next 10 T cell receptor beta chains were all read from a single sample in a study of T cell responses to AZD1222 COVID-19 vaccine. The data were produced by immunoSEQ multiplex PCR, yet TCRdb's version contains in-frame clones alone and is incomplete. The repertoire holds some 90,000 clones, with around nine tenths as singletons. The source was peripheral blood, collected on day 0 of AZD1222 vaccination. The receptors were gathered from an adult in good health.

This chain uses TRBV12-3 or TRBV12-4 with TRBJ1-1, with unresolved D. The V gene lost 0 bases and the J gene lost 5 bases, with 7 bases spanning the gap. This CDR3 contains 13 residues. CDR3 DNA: TGTGCCAGCAGTTTAGCGCTGAGAACTGAAGCTTTCTTT. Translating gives CASSLALRTEAFF.

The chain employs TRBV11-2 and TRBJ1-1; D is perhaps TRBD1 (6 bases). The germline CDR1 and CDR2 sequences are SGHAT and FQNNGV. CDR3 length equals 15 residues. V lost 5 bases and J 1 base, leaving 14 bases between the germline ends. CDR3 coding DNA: TGTGCCAGCAGCCCAGTATCGACAGGGAACACTGAAGCTTTCTTT. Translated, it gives CASSPVSTGNTEAFF.

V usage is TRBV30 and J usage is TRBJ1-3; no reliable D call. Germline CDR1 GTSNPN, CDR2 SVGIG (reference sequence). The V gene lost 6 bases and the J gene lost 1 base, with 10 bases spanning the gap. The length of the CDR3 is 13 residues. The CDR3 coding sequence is TGTGCCTGCCCGACGGATTCTGGAAACACCATATATTTT. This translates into CACPTDSGNTIYF.

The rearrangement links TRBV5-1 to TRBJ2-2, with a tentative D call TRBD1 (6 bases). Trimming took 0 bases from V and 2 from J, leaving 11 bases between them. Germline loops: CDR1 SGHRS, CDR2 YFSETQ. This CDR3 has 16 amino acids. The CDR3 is CASSLAWGHNTGELFF. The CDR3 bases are TGCGCCAGCAGCTTGGCATGGGGACACAACACCGGGGAGCTGTTTTTT.

The CDR3 reads CASSWDRGRSYEQYF. For the CDR3, the DNA is TGTGCCAGCAGCTGGGACAGGGGAAGATCCTACGAGCAGTACTTC. This sequence joins TRBV5-4 and TRBJ2-7; TRBD1 matches 10 bases. The CDR3 loop spans 15 amino acids. The junction had 4 bases not matched to a gene; V was cut back by 3 bases and J by 1 base. From germline, CDR1 is SGHNT and CDR2 YYREEE (reference sequence).

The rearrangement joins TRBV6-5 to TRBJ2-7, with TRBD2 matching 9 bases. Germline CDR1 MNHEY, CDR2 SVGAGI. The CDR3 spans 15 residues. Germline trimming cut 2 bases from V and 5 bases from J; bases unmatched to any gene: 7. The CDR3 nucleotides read TGTGCCAGCAGTTACCGCGGGAGGGCCGCGGACGAGCAGTACTTC. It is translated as CASSYRGRAADEQYF.

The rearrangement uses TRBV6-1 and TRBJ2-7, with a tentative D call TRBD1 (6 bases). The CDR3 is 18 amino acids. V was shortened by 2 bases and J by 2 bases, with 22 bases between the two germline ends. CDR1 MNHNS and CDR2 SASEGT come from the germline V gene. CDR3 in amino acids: CASSEKGIGTSVPYEQYF. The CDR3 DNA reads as TGTGCCAGCAGTGAAAAGGGAATTGGGACATCGGTGCCCTACGAGCAGTACTTC.

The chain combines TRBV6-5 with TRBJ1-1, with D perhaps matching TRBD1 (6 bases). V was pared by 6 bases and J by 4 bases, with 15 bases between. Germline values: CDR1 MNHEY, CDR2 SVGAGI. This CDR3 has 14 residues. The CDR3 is CASSPSWGPTEAFF. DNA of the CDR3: TGTGCCAGCAGCCCCTCCTGGGGGCCCACTGAAGCTTTCTTT.

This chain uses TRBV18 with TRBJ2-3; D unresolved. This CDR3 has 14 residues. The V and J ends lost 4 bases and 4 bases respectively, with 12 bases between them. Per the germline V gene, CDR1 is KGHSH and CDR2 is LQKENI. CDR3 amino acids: CASSLRLDADTQYF. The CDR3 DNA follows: TGTGCCAGCTCACTACGACTTGACGCAGATACGCAGTATTTT.

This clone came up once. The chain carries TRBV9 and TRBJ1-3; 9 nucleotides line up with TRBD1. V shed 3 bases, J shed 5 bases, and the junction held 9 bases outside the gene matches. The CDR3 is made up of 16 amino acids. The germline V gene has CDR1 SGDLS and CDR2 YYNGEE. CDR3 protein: CASSAMGQGGRNTIYF. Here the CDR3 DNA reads TGTGCCAGCAGCGCGATGGGACAGGGAGGACGAAACACCATATATTTT.